This TCR beta chain was found in a study of T-cell reconstitution after alpha-beta-depleted transplantation in children. Unique molecular identifiers were incorporated into the prepared TCRbeta library. Each CDR3 protein is one row after TCRdb ran MiXCR on the PCR reads. The data contain over 200,000 distinct CDR3 sequences, 8.5% to 10% of them seen just once; the ten biggest clones take up 6.2%. At least ten counts were recorded for this clonotype. Trimming took 3 bases from V and 4 from J; bases not matched to a gene: 0. Germline V gives CDR1 SGHDT, CDR2 YYEEEE. The CDR3 sequence is 13 residues long.

This specimen was PBMCs from the stem cell graft donor, taken from the stem cell graft. The genes are TRBV5-6 and TRBJ1-1; 10 bases are a match to TRBD1. This receptor was taken from a human donor who donated a stem cell graft to a child with acute lymphoblastic leukemia. The CDR3, as DNA: TGTGCCAGCAGCTGGACAGGGGGCACTGAAGCTTTCTTT. It specifies CASSWTGGTEAFF.